This TCR beta chain was retrieved from a study of shared clonotypes between healthy human individuals. Study details: Per-donor plates numbered three CD4 naive, three CD4 memory, two CD8 naive and one CD8 memory. Study-wide points: Clonotypes shared by all four sorted-subset donors had higher generation probabilities than non-shared clonotypes.

Details on this clone: Antigen specificity is unknown. The junction shows a germline mismatch at one end, possibly a read error.

Running of the assay took place at deep level. When replicate PCRs were run on sorted subsets, they used approximately 210 ng DNA, tens of thousands of T cell genomes. The repertoire was sequenced with immunoSEQ multiplex PCR; TCRdb's copy has only in-frame clones and lacks some. The profile covers under 1 million clones, with 85% to 95% appearing a single time and around 24% taken by the ten largest. In the naive CD8 group, cells lacked CD45RO and were positively selected for CCR7, so terminally differentiated effector memory CD45RA+ cells were left out. This TCR was sampled from a man aged 25 to 40 in good health. Input material: naive CD8+ T cells sorted from blood.

The CDR3 loop is CASSFRNFSQTGMKTEAFF. Here the CDR3 DNA reads TGTGCCAGCAGCTTTAGGAATTTTAGTCAGACAGGGATGAAGACTGAAGCTTTCTTT. The chain carries TRBV7-9 and TRBJ1-1; the match to TRBD1 covers 7 bases. The CDR3 covers 19 residues. The germline CDR1 and CDR2 sequences are SEHNR and FQNEAQ (reference sequence). Drawing the rest from reference TRBV7-9 and TRBJ1-1, the complete variable domain is DTGVSQNPRHKITKRGQNVTFRCDPISEHNRLYWYRQTLGQGPEFLTYFQNEAQLEKSRLLSDRFSAERPKGSFSTLEIQRTEQGDSAMYLCASSFRNFSQTGMKTEAFFGQGTRLTVV.